The 26 T cell receptor beta chains in this list originate from one sample, sequenced in a study of T-cell reconstitution after alpha-beta-depleted transplantation in children. As it was prepared, the TCRbeta library received unique molecular identifiers. TCRdb redid the calling of the PCR reads with MiXCR, one entry per CDR3 protein. The data show roughly 590,000 distinct CDR3 sequences, with roughly 17% seen just once and 1.1% held by the top ten. Here the sequenced sample was PBMCs from the stem cell graft donor, taken from the stem cell graft. These receptors were collected from a human donor who donated a stem cell graft to a child with acute myeloid leukemia.

This clonotype was seen a handful of times. The rearrangement joins TRBV20-1 to TRBJ2-6; D perhaps matches TRBD2 (5 bases). The germline V gene encodes CDR1 DFQATT and CDR2 SNEGSKA (reference sequence). CDR3 length: 17 residues. V lost 0 bases, J lost 0 bases, and 12 bases lay in between. The CDR3 coding sequence is TGCAGTGCTAGAGATTGGCCCCGGGACTCTGGGGCCAACGTCCTGACTTTC. Protein sequence: CSARDWPRDSGANVLTF.

The rearrangement joins TRBV7-3 to TRBJ2-1; TRBD1 matches at 9 bases. After removal of 4 bases from V and 8 bases from J, the junction contained 12 bases not matched to a gene. Germline V lookup: CDR1 SGHTA, CDR2 FQGTGA. This CDR3 is 16 amino acids long. The CDR3 DNA is TGTGCCAGCAGCTCATACCGGGACAGGGCGGACGATGAGCAGTTCTTC. It codes for CASSSYRDRADDEQFF.

Only a few counts were recorded for this clonotype. V and J are TRBV12-3 or TRBV12-4 and TRBJ1-1, with D hard to call. V lost 0 bases and J lost 4, with 9 bases in between. This CDR3 has 14 residues. The CDR3 coding sequence is TGTGCCAGCAGTTTAGCCGAGAGGATCACTGAAGCTTTCTTT. It is translated as CASSLAERITEAFF.

This clonotype came up a few times. The chain recombines TRBV15 with TRBJ1-6; the match to TRBD1 covers 9 bases. V was clipped by 4 bases and J by 5 bases; unmatched bases: 12. Germline V lookup: CDR1 LNHNV, CDR2 YYDKDF (reference sequence). The CDR3 spans 18 residues. The CDR3 spells CATSKPKKGTGHNSPLHF. The CDR3 DNA reads TGTGCCACCAGCAAGCCTAAGAAGGGGACAGGGCATAATTCACCCCTCCACTTT.

This clonotype has just a few counts. This sequence joins TRBV20-1 and TRBJ2-5; D is unclear. The V end lost 6 bases, the J end lost 5 bases, and 10 bases lay between the germline ends. CDR3 length: 11 residues. Germline CDR1 and CDR2: DFQATT and SNEGSKA (reference sequence). Here the CDR3 DNA reads TGCAGTGCCCCCGCGTGGGAGACCCAGTACTTC. Translation: CSAPAWETQYF.

The chain links TRBV18 to TRBJ2-7; 7 nucleotides line up with TRBD2. The CDR3 is 13 amino acids. V lost 6 bases and J lost 2; bases outside the gene matches: 4. The germline CDR1 and CDR2 sequences are KGHSH and LQKENI. CDR3 in DNA: TGTGCCAGCTCGTTCAGCGGGGCCTACGAGCAGTACGTC. Residues: CASSFSGAYEQYV.

The CDR3 DNA sequence: TGCGCCAGCAGCTTAGGGGGCGCGTCCGCTGGGGAGACCCAGTACTTC. Its translation: CASSLGGASAGETQYF. The rearrangement joins TRBV5-1 to TRBJ2-5, with 7 bases that match TRBD1. Looked up from germline, CDR1 is SGHRS and CDR2 is YFSETQ. The CDR3 sequence is 16 residues long. Germline trimming cut 2 bases from V and 5 bases from J; bases unmatched to any gene: 12.

There are many counts of this clonotype. The V call is TRBV20-1, the J call TRBJ1-1; D might be TRBD1 (6 bases). V lost 7 bases, J lost 3 bases, and 15 bases lay in between. The germline CDR1 and CDR2 sequences are DFQATT and SNEGSKA (reference sequence). This CDR3 has 13 residues. The CDR3 DNA follows: TGCAGTGGCACAGGGATCTTTCACACTGAAGCTTTCTTT. Protein product: CSGTGIFHTEAFF.

The chain recombines TRBV28 with TRBJ1-4; 7 nucleotides line up with TRBD1. Unmatched junction bases numbered 15, after V lost 3 bases and J lost 8 bases. CDR1 and CDR2 (germline): MDHEN, SYDVKM. CDR3 length equals 17 residues. CDR3 DNA: TGTGCCAGCAGTTTTGATCGTACAGGGGTGGTGCGAGAAAAACTGTTTTTT. This encodes CASSFDRTGVVREKLFF. The whole variable domain, filled in from reference TRBV28 and TRBJ1-4, reads DVKVTQSSRYLVKRTGEKVFLECVQDMDHENMFWYRQDPGLGLRLIYFSYDVKMKEKGDIPEGYSVSREKKERFSLILESASTNQTSMYLCASSFDRTGVVREKLFFGSGTQLSVL.

Of note for this clonotype: A clone one base away is much larger, so this may be a read error. No conserved phenylalanine or tryptophan is present at the end of the CDR3, so a read error is the likely explanation. The rearrangement links TRBV7-2 to TRBJ2-5, with 8 nucleotides matching TRBD2. V lost 3 bases, J lost 2 bases, and 2 bases stayed unmatched. CDR1 is SGHTA and CDR2 is FQGNSA in the germline V gene. The CDR3 has 14 residues. CDR3 sequence: CASSFKRGQETQYS. The CDR3 nucleotides are TGTGCCAGCAGCTTCAAGCGGGGGCAAGAGACCCAGTACTCC.

This clonotype has a count of ten or more. This chain connects TRBV7-6 to TRBJ2-5; 10 bases agree with TRBD2. Germline V CDR1 and CDR2: SGHVS, FNYEAQ. J lost 3 bases, V lost 4 bases, and 2 bases had no gene match. The CDR3 has 14 amino acids. The CDR3 nucleotides are TGTGCCAGCAGCTCGCTAGCGGGGGAAGAGACCCAGTACTTC. The encoded protein is CASSSLAGEETQYF.

The V gene is TRBV7-9, the J gene TRBJ2-2; D uncertain. CDR1 SEHNR and CDR2 FQNEAQ come from the germline V gene (reference sequence). V was clipped by 7 bases and J by 0 bases, with 9 bases between them. The CDR3 has 14 residues. CDR3 sequence reads: CASKTLANTGELFF. The CDR3 DNA reads as TGTGCCAGCAAGACACTCGCGAACACCGGGGAGCTGTTTTTT. Supplemented by reference TRBV7-9 and TRBJ2-2, the full variable domain reads DTGVSQNPRHKITKRGQNVTFRCDPISEHNRLYWYRQTLGQGPEFLTYFQNEAQLEKSRLLSDRFSAERPKGSFSTLEIQRTEQGDSAMYLCASKTLANTGELFFGEGSRLTVL.

The chain recombines TRBV5-1 with TRBJ1-2; a possible D gene is TRBD1 (5 bases). This CDR3 is 15 amino acids long. V lost 1 base and J lost 0, with 10 bases in between. CDR1 is SGHRS and CDR2 is YFSETQ in the germline V gene. The CDR3 nucleotides are TGCGCCAGCAGCTTGTGGGGGGAAACTAACTATGGCTACACCTTC. Its protein is CASSLWGETNYGYTF.

In this sample, this clonotype turned up a few times. V is TRBV4-1 and J is TRBJ1-4; D is unresolved. The germline V and J ends were trimmed by 8 bases and 5 bases, with 12 bases remaining between them. Looked up from germline, CDR1 is MGHRA and CDR2 is YSYEKL. The CDR3 length is 13 residues. The CDR3 is CASRVLGNEKLFF. For the CDR3, the DNA is TGCGCCAGCCGGGTTTTGGGAAATGAAAAACTGTTTTTT.

The V gene is TRBV29-1, the J gene TRBJ1-5; the D gene is possibly TRBD1 (5 bases). Trimming left V 5 bases short and J 0 bases short, with 14 bases between. The germline CDR1 and CDR2 sequences are SQVTM and ANQGSEA. This CDR3 comprises 15 residues. This CDR3 is CSVRQEGYSNQPQHF. DNA for the CDR3: TGCAGCGTTAGGCAGGAGGGGTATAGCAATCAGCCCCAGCATTTT.

This clonotype has only a few counts. V is TRBV5-1 and J is TRBJ2-3; TRBD2 aligns across 15 bases. CDR1 SGHRS and CDR2 YFSETQ come from the germline V gene. The V gene end was trimmed by 5 bases and the J gene end by 5 bases; junction bases not matched to a gene: 6. The CDR3 is 16 amino acids. The DNA of the CDR3 is TGCGCCAGCAGGGGACTAGCGGGGGGCCAGGAAGATACGCAGTATTTT. This gives the protein CASRGLAGGQEDTQYF.

This clonotype was counted a few times. This sequence joins TRBV7-2 and TRBJ1-4; D might be TRBD1 (6 bases). V lost 2 bases, J lost 2 bases, and 12 bases lay in between. The CDR3 is 16 residues long. The germline V gene has CDR1 SGHTA and CDR2 FQGNSA. CDR3 sequence: CASSLRLGGTNEKLFF. For the CDR3, the DNA is TGTGCCAGCAGCTTAAGGCTAGGGGGTACTAATGAAAAACTGTTTTTT. Supplemented by reference TRBV7-2 and TRBJ1-4, the full variable domain reads GAGVSQSPSNKVTEKGKDVELRCDPISGHTALYWYRQSLGQGLEFLIYFQGNSAPDKSGLPSDRFSAERTGGSVSTLTIQRTQQEDSAVYLCASSLRLGGTNEKLFFGSGTQLSVL.

This clonotype was seen many times. The J gene is TRBJ2-3, the V gene TRBV12-3 or TRBV12-4, with a tentative D call TRBD1 (6 bases). The CDR3 is 12 amino acids. Trimming removed 3 bases from V and 8 bases from J, with 9 bases in between. The CDR3 here is CASSFQGSTQYF. The CDR3, as DNA: TGTGCCAGCAGTTTCCAGGGGAGTACGCAGTATTTT.

V usage is TRBV21-1 and J usage is TRBJ1-5; the table assigns TRBD1, which was not confirmed against the DNA. TRBV21-1 is classified as a pseudogene. The CDR3 totals 15 residues. The CDR3 is CASSKATGQNQPQHF. Written as DNA, the CDR3 is TGTGCCAGCAGCAAAGCTACGGGACAGAATCAGCCCCAGCATTTT.

This clonotype came up many times. The chain couples TRBV7-9 to TRBJ1-5; 8 bases fit TRBD1. Germline lookup yields CDR1 SEHNR and CDR2 FQNEAQ (reference sequence). V was pared by 4 bases and J by 7 bases, with 15 bases of the junction left unmatched. CDR3 length equals 17 residues. The CDR3 loop is CASSSSGSGTGEQPQHF. CDR3 nucleotides: TGTGCCAGCAGCTCCTCCGGGTCCGGGACAGGCGAACAGCCCCAGCATTTT.

The V call is TRBV12-3 or TRBV12-4, the J call TRBJ1-4; 12 nucleotides align to TRBD1. With 6 bases clipped from V and 10 bases from J, the junction kept 12 bases outside the gene matches. The CDR3 length is 16 residues. The CDR3 DNA follows: TGTGCCAGCAGGTTTGGGACAGGGGGCGCAGAAGGAAAACTGTTTTTT. It translates to CASRFGTGGAEGKLFF.

This clonotype was seen at least ten times. CDR3 region: CATSRAERELFF. The CDR3 DNA is TGTGCCACCAGCAGAGCCGAGAGGGAGCTGTTTTTT. The chain couples TRBV15 to TRBJ2-2; D is ambiguous. V was cut by 1 base and J by 9 bases, with 6 bases left in between. The CDR3 extends over 12 amino acids. CDR1 and CDR2 (germline): LNHNV, YYDKDF (reference sequence).

This clonotype has more than one count but fewer than ten. The chain is built from TRBV11-1 and TRBJ2-1; 7 nucleotides align to TRBD1. J lost 3 bases, V lost 2 bases, and 4 bases had no gene match. The CDR3 loop spans 15 amino acids. CDR1 and CDR2 (germline): SGHAT, FQDESV (reference sequence). CDR3: CASSLNRGFYNEQFF. The CDR3 nucleotides are TGTGCCAGCAGCTTAAACAGGGGATTCTACAATGAGCAGTTCTTC.

This clonotype was found many times. The genes are TRBV7-9 and TRBJ2-3; D possibly corresponds to TRBD2 (5 bases). Trimming left V 3 bases short and J 2 bases short, with 9 bases between. The length of the CDR3 is 14 residues. Looked up from germline, CDR1 is SEHNR and CDR2 is FQNEAQ (reference sequence). The CDR3 region has the DNA TGTGCCAGCAGCTTTGGACTCGACACAGATACGCAGTATTTT. Its protein product is CASSFGLDTDTQYF.

This clonotype was seen at least ten times. The rearrangement joins TRBV7-9 to TRBJ1-2; D not certain. This CDR3 spans 14 amino acids. From germline, CDR1 is SEHNR and CDR2 FQNEAQ (reference sequence). V shed 5 bases and J shed 0 bases, with 10 bases lying between them. The CDR3 nucleotides read TGTGCCAGCAGCGCCGAGGCAGCTAACTATGGCTACACCTTC. Amino acid sequence: CASSAEAANYGYTF. The full variable domain, with the rest looked up from reference TRBV7-9 and TRBJ1-2, is DTGVSQNPRHKITKRGQNVTFRCDPISEHNRLYWYRQTLGQGPEFLTYFQNEAQLEKSRLLSDRFSAERPKGSFSTLEIQRTEQGDSAMYLCASSAEAANYGYTFGSGTRLTVV.

This clonotype showed up just a few times. The CDR3 is CASSEELGFYEQYF. Here the CDR3 DNA reads TGTGCCAGCAGTGAGGAGTTGGGGTTCTACGAGCAGTACTTC. The V call is TRBV25-1, the J call TRBJ2-7; D uncertain. The CDR3 is made up of 14 amino acids. The ends were cut back, 3 bases at V and 3 bases at J, with 12 bases in the middle. Germline assignment: CDR1 MGHDK and CDR2 SYGVNS.